The sequence of this TCR beta chain was determined in a study of blood T cell repertoires in COVID-19. Study-level background: T cells, B-cell-depleted T cells, or PBMCs supplied cDNA or gDNA.

As to this clone: The sample carries other DNA sequences with the same CDR3.

The assay was immunoSEQ multiplex PCR, and TCRdb's table has in-frame clones only and misses some. This table has approximately 300,000 clones, over 80% appearing once. The CDR3 length is 14 residues. V lost 2 bases and J 1 base, leaving 5 bases between the germline ends. The germline V gene encodes CDR1 SNHLY and CDR2 FYNNEI. The chain recombines TRBV2 with TRBJ2-2; D is perhaps TRBD1 (5 bases). Sequenced input: peripheral blood. The receptor's source is a woman in her fifties or sixties with active or convalescent COVID-19. CDR3 amino acids: CASSERGNTGELFF. Written as DNA, the CDR3 is TGTGCCAGCAGTGAAAGGGGGAACACCGGGGAGCTGTTTTTT. Full variable domain (outside the CDR3, taken from reference TRBV2 and TRBJ2-2): EPEVTQTPSHQVTQMGQEVILRCVPISNHLYFYWYRQILGQKVEFLVSFYNNEISEKSEIFDDQFSVERPDGSNFTLKIRSTKLEDSAMYFCASSERGNTGELFFGEGSRLTVL.